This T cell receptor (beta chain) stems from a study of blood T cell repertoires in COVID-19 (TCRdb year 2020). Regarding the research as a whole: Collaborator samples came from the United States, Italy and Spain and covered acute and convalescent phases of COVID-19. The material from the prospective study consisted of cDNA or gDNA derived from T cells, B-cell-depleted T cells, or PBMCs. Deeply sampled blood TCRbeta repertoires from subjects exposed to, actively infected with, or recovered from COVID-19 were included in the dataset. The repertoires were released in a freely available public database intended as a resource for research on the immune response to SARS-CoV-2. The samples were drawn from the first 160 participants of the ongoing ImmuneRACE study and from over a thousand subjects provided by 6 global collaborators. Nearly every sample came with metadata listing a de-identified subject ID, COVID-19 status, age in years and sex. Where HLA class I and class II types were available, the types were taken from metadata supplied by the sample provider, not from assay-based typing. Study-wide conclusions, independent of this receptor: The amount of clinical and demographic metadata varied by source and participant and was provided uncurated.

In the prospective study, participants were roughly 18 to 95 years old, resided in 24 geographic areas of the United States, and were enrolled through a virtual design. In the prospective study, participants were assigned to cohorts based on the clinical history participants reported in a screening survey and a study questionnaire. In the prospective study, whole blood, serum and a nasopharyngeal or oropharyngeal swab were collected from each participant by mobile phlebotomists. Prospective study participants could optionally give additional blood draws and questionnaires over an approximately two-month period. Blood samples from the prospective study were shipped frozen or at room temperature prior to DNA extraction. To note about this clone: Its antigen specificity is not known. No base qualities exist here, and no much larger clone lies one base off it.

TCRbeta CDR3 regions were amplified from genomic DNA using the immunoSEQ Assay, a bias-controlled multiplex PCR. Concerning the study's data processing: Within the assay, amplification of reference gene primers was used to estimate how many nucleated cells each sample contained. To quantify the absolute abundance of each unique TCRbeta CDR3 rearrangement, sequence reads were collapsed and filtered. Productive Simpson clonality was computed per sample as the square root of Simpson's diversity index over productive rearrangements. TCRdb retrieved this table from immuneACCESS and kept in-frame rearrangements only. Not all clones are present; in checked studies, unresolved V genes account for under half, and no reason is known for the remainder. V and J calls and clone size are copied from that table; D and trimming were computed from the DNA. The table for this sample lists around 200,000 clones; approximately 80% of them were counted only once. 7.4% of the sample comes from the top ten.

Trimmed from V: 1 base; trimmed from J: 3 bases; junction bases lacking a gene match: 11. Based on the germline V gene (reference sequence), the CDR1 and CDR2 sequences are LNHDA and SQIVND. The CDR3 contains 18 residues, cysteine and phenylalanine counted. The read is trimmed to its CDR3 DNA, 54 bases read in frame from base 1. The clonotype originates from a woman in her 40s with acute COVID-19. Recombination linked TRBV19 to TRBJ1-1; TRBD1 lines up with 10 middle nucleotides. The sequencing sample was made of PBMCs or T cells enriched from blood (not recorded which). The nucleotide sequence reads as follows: TGTGCCAGTAGTATAGGACAGGGGGCAGGCCCCTTGGACACTGAAGCTTTCTTT. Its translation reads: CASSIGQGAGPLDTEAFF.